The clone carrying this T cell receptor (beta chain) was observed many times. TCRdb recomputed calls from the 5' RACE reads with MiXCR, one row per CDR3 protein. Here the sample spans about 110,000 distinct CDR3 sequences, roughly 8.9% being singletons. The data are from a study of T cells after yellow fever vaccination. The CDR3 has 14 residues. Trimming took 4 bases from V and 6 from J, leaving 14 bases between them. CDR1 and CDR2 from the germline V gene are MNHEY and SMNVEV (reference sequence). The receptor was derived from a man between 25 and 39 years old who received the YFV17D yellow fever vaccine. This rearrangement joins TRBV27 to TRBJ2-3; the D gene is possibly TRBD2 (5 bases). The sample in question was CD8+ T cells sorted from PBMCs, obtained 45 days after the yellow fever booster vaccination. The CDR3 reads CASSSFTSGDTQYF. The CDR3 coding sequence is TGTGCCAGCAGTTCCTTCACTAGTGGCGATACGCAGTATTTT.